These 2 T cell receptor beta chains originate from one sample sequenced in a study of blood T cell repertoires in COVID-19. Assay used: immunoSEQ multiplex PCR; TCRdb lists only in-frame clones, some missing. The data hold about 93,000 clones, with approximately 80% observed a single time. Sequenced input: peripheral blood. The receptor set was obtained from a human donor in a cohort sampled during active COVID-19.

The chain uses TRBV5-1 and TRBJ2-7, with a tentative D call TRBD2 (6 bases). CDR1 is SGHRS and CDR2 is YFSETQ in the germline V gene. Trimming took off 4 bases at V and 1 base at J, with 18 bases between the two ends. The CDR3 contains 16 residues. CDR3 amino acids: CASSLAGGGDSYEQYF. The CDR3 DNA is TGCGCCAGCAGCCTAGCCGGGGGTGGGGATTCCTACGAGCAGTACTTC.

This rearrangement joins TRBV10-3 to TRBJ2-3; 7 nucleotides align to TRBD1. V trimming: 8 bases; J trimming: 1 base; junction bases outside the gene matches: 3. The CDR3 loop spans 13 amino acids. CDR1 is ENHRY, CDR2 SYGVKD, per germline. Here the CDR3 reads CAIGQGGTDTQYF. The CDR3 DNA follows: TGTGCCATCGGTCAGGGGGGCACAGATACGCAGTATTTT.